The 21 T cell receptor beta chains listed next were all sequenced from one sample in a study of T cell repertoires and HLA-DP antigens. No antigens are known for them. Clones were sequenced by immunoSEQ multiplex PCR, and TCRdb holds only the in-frame ones, with some missing. Found here are around 100,000 clones, almost 95% of them singletons; the top ten hold around 0.25%. Sequencing was done on a sample of CD4+ T cells from PBMCs. The source of these receptors is a woman aged 18-35 years in good health and CMV-seronegative.

This chain connects TRBV7-2 to TRBJ2-5, with a tentative D call TRBD2 (7 bases). Trimming pared 5 bases from V and 4 bases from J, leaving 14 bases between. Germline V gene sequence: CDR1 SGHTA, CDR2 FQGNSA. This CDR3 has 14 amino acids. CDR3 protein: CASSGGAIRETQYF. CDR3 nucleotide sequence: TGTGCCAGCAGCGGGGGGGCTATCCGAGAGACCCAGTACTTC.

The J gene is TRBJ1-4, the V gene TRBV7-9; D remains unclear. The V end lost 1 base, the J end lost 8 bases, and 8 bases lay between the germline ends. Germline V CDR1 and CDR2: SEHNR, FQNEAQ (reference sequence). CDR3 length: 13 residues. The CDR3 loop is CASSLGRYEKLFF. The CDR3 nucleotides read TGTGCCAGCAGCTTAGGGCGGTACGAAAAACTGTTTTTT.

The rearrangement uses TRBV28 and TRBJ2-4; the match to TRBD2 covers 7 bases. The CDR3 runs 17 residues. The V segment lost 5 bases and the J segment 0 bases; nucleotides outside the gene matches: 10. From germline, CDR1 is MDHEN and CDR2 SYDVKM. DNA of the CDR3: TGTGCCAGCAGTACCCCGGGGGAGGGGTTAGCCAAAAACATTCAGTACTTC. Translating it yields CASSTPGEGLAKNIQYF.

The J gene is TRBJ1-2, the V gene TRBV5-6, with D possibly matching TRBD1 (6 bases). The germline V gene has CDR1 SGHDT and CDR2 YYEEEE. V was shortened by 1 base and J by 8 bases, with 12 bases between the two germline ends. The CDR3 consists of 13 residues. CDR3 coding DNA: TGTGCCAGCAGCTTGTCACAGGGCGGAGGCTACACCTTC. Its translation: CASSLSQGGGYTF.

This clone has only one observation. The CDR3 spells CAWSVRAGSYNEQFF. CDR3 coding DNA: TGTGCCTGGAGTGTAAGGGCAGGCTCCTACAATGAGCAGTTCTTC. The gene calls are TRBV30 and TRBJ2-1, with D unclear. V was pared by 0 bases and J by 0 bases, with 9 bases between. Germline lookup yields CDR1 GTSNPN and CDR2 SVGIG (reference sequence). There are 15 residues in the CDR3.

The chain has TRBV15 and TRBJ1-5, with D possibly matching TRBD1 (5 bases). The CDR3 has 14 residues. Germline CDR1 and CDR2: LNHNV and YYDKDF (reference sequence). Trimming left V 6 bases short and J 7 bases short, with 16 bases between. In DNA form, the CDR3 reads TGTGCCACCAGGGTCGACAGAATAGGACAGCCCCAGCATTTT. Its translation is CATRVDRIGQPQHF. The complete variable domain, with remaining parts taken from reference TRBV15 and TRBJ1-5, reads DAMVIQNPRYQVTQFGKPVTLSCSQTLNHNVMYWYQQKSSQAPKLLFHYYDKDFNNEADTPDNFQSRRPNTSFCFLDIRSPGLGDTAMYLCATRVDRIGQPQHFGDGTRLSIL.

The genes are TRBV4-1 and TRBJ2-6, with 11 bases fitting TRBD1. The V and J ends lost 3 bases and 2 bases, in that order; junction bases with no gene match: 12. Germline CDR1 and CDR2: MGHRA and YSYEKL. The CDR3 consists of 20 residues. Written as DNA, the CDR3 is TGCGCCAGCAGCCAGGCTAGGGACAGGGGGATTTTGGCTGGGGCCAACGTCCTGACTTTC. This codes for CASSQARDRGILAGANVLTF.

The chain combines TRBV28 with TRBJ2-3, with 9 bases fitting TRBD2. This CDR3 has 19 residues. In germline, CDR1 is MDHEN, CDR2 SYDVKM. J was trimmed by 0 bases and V by 2 bases; bases with no gene match: 12. The CDR3 here is CASSLGSSGDSISTDTQYF. In DNA form, the CDR3 reads TGTGCCAGCAGTTTAGGATCTAGCGGGGACTCAATTAGCACAGATACGCAGTATTTT. Complete variable domain (other parts from reference TRBV28 and TRBJ2-3): DVKVTQSSRYLVKRTGEKVFLECVQDMDHENMFWYRQDPGLGLRLIYFSYDVKMKEKGDIPEGYSVSREKKERFSLILESASTNQTSMYLCASSLGSSGDSISTDTQYFGPGTRLTVL.

J is TRBJ1-5 and V is TRBV7-6; TRBD1 agrees at 9 bases. Germline-derived CDR1 and CDR2 are SGHVS and FNYEAQ. V was pared by 4 bases and J by 4 bases, with 2 bases of the junction left unmatched. The CDR3 consists of 14 residues. CDR3 nucleotide sequence: TGTGCCAGCAGCTCTGGGACAGGGAATCAGCCCCAGCATTTT. Encoded protein: CASSSGTGNQPQHF.

This chain uses TRBV5-4 with TRBJ2-1; 7 positions agree with TRBD1. Germline lookup yields CDR1 SGHNT and CDR2 YYREEE (reference sequence). Trimming took 4 bases from V and 9 from J; bases not matched to a gene: 13. The CDR3 consists of 15 residues. DNA of the CDR3: TGTGCCAGCAGCCAAGACAGGGTTCCATCGGGTGAGCAGTTCTTC. Translation gives CASSQDRVPSGEQFF.

The rearrangement joins TRBV10-3 to TRBJ2-7; 9 nucleotides match TRBD1. V trimming: 6 bases; J trimming: 6 bases; junction bases outside the gene matches: 12. The CDR3 sequence is 15 residues long. The germline V gene has CDR1 ENHRY and CDR2 SYGVKD. The CDR3 loop reads CAISEISGQGFEQYF. The CDR3 DNA reads TGTGCCATCAGCGAAATATCGGGACAGGGTTTCGAGCAGTACTTC.

The chain is built from TRBV9 and TRBJ2-1; 7 positions match TRBD2. CDR3 length: 17 amino acids. The V gene end was trimmed by 3 bases and the J gene end by 0 bases; junction bases not matched to a gene: 9. Germline CDR1 and CDR2: SGDLS and YYNGEE. CDR3 in amino acids: CASSARVGGTSYNEQFF. Written as DNA, the CDR3 is TGTGCCAGCAGCGCTAGGGTGGGAGGGACCTCCTACAATGAGCAGTTCTTC.

This clone appeared once. The chain is built from TRBV5-4 and TRBJ1-4; D unclear. Germline CDR1 SGHNT, CDR2 YYREEE (reference sequence). CDR3 length: 15 residues. Trimming left V 0 bases short and J 4 bases short, with 10 bases between. CDR3 region: CASSLAGAFNEKLFF. CDR3 DNA: TGTGCCAGCAGCTTGGCCGGAGCGTTTAATGAAAAACTGTTTTTT. The full variable domain, with the rest looked up from reference TRBV5-4 and TRBJ1-4, is ETGVTQSPTHLIKTRGQQVTLRCSSQSGHNTVSWYQQALGQGPQFIFQYYREEENGRGNFPPRFSGLQFPNYSSELNVNALELDDSALYLCASSLAGAFNEKLFFGSGTQLSVL.

The chain joins TRBV11-2 to TRBJ1-6, with TRBD1 matching over 8 bases. The germline gives CDR1 SGHAT, CDR2 FQNNGV. Trimming cost V 3 bases and J 7 bases; bases outside gene matches: 5. This CDR3 spans 15 amino acids. The chain's CDR3 is CASSFTGGGNSPLHF. The CDR3 DNA sequence: TGTGCCAGCAGCTTTACAGGGGGAGGAAATTCACCCCTCCACTTT.

This rearrangement joins TRBV19 to TRBJ1-1, with 7 bases matching TRBD1. This CDR3 is built from 14 residues. Looked up from germline, CDR1 is LNHDA and CDR2 is SQIVND (reference sequence). V gave up 3 bases and J gave up 0 bases; unmatched junction bases: 1. CDR3 nucleotides: TGTGCCAGTAGTATCGACAGGGTGAACACTGAAGCTTTCTTT. It specifies CASSIDRVNTEAFF.

The chain joins TRBV10-3 to TRBJ1-5; possible D gene TRBD1, 5 bases. V was clipped by 4 bases and J by 0 bases, with 7 bases between them. CDR3 length: 14 amino acids. The germline CDR1 and CDR2 sequences are ENHRY and SYGVKD. The CDR3 reads CAISGQNSNQPQHF. The CDR3 DNA reads TGTGCCATCAGTGGACAGAATAGCAATCAGCCCCAGCATTTT.

This clone was picked up a small number of times. This chain joins TRBV19 and TRBJ2-5; TRBD2 matches 7 bases. With 4 bases clipped from V and 4 bases from J, the junction kept 3 bases outside the gene matches. Germline CDR1 reads LNHDA; CDR2 reads SQIVND (reference sequence). This CDR3 is 13 amino acids long. The DNA of the CDR3 is TGTGCCAGTAGTACCAGCGGGGCAGAGACCCAGTACTTC. It translates to CASSTSGAETQYF.

This sequence joins TRBV11-2 and TRBJ2-5; D may be TRBD1 (6 bases). The V gene's germline CDR1 is SGHAT and CDR2 FQNNGV. CDR3 length: 16 residues. Trimming pared 3 bases from V and 0 bases from J, leaving 14 bases between. CDR3 loop: CASSFRDRSYQETQYF. The CDR3 region has the DNA TGTGCCAGCAGCTTTCGAGACAGGTCGTACCAAGAGACCCAGTACTTC.

The chain has TRBV19 and TRBJ1-6, with 7 bases that match TRBD1. With 7 bases clipped from V and 10 bases from J, the junction kept 13 bases outside the gene matches. CDR3 length: 15 residues. Germline V CDR1 and CDR2: LNHDA, SQIVND (reference sequence). The CDR3 spells CASTPASTGESPLHF. CDR3 bases: TGTGCCAGTACCCCTGCTTCTACAGGGGAATCACCCCTCCACTTT.

V gene TRBV28 combines with J gene TRBJ1-2, with D possibly TRBD1 on 6 matching bases. This CDR3 has 14 amino acids. Germline CDR1 and CDR2: MDHEN and SYDVKM. Trimming left V 4 bases short and J 2 bases short, with 11 bases between. The CDR3 sequence: CASSSPGANYGYTF. The CDR3, as DNA: TGTGCCAGCAGTTCCCCGGGGGCCAACTATGGCTACACCTTC.

This rearrangement joins TRBV5-1 to TRBJ1-4, with a weak D call TRBD1 (5 bases). The V end lost 4 bases, the J end lost 5 bases, and 9 bases lay between the germline ends. The V gene's germline CDR1 is SGHRS and CDR2 YFSETQ. The CDR3 contains 13 residues. The CDR3 DNA is TGCGCCAGCAGCCGAGAGGGGAATGAAAAACTGTTTTTT. It codes for CASSREGNEKLFF.